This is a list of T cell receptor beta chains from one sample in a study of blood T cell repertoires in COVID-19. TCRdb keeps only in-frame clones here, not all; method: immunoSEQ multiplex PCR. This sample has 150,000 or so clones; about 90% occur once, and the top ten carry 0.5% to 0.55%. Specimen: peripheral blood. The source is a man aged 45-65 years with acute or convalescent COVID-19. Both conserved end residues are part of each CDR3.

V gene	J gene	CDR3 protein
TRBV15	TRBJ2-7	CATTATGGFNEQYF
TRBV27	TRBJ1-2	CASSWSQSEGYTF
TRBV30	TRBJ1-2	CAWGTGLGGYTF
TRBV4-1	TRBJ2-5	CASSKKTSGRGEAETQYF
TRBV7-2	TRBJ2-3	CASTGSEGRTDTQYF
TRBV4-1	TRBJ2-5	CASSPPGSGRWETQYF
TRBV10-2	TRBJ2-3	CASRELAASTDTQYF
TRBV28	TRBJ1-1	CASSFTKSRTEAFF
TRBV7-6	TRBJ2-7	CASSLSDRSSYEQYF
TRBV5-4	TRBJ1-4	CASSREGRTNEKLFF
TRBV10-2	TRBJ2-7	CASSEAGPRGYEQYF
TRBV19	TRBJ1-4	CASRDRGSGTNEKLFF
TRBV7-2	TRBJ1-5	CASSFAGQGANQPQHF
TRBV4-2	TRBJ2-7	CASSQLPQEEYEQYF
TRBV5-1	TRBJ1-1	CASSSQVMNTEAFF
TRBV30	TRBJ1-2	CAWSGDNRISRSVYTF
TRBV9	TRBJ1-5	CASSVEGGNQPQHF
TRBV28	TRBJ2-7	CASSFTSGRVSYEQYF
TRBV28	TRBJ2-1	CATCTGFVNEQFF
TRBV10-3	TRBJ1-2	CAISDQREGLRGYTF
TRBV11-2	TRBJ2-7	CASSWEGGYEQYF
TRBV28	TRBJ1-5	CASSLNQPQHF
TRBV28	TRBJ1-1	CASSFRQGAWNTEAFF
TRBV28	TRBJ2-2	CASEEDRLANTGELFF
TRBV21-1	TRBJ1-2	CASSAHRDRGRPGAYGYTF
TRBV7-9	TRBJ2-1	CASSLVPGNEQFF
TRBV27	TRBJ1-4	CASSSEGGVNEKLFF
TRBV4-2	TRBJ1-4	CASSQERQGRKLFF
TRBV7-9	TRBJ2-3	CASSLAPVGDTQYF
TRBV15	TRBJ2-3	CATLLAGATDTQYF
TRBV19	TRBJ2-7	CASSETSGRAVEQYF
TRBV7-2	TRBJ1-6	CASSLRQANNSPLHF
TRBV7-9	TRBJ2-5	CASSLRGSETQYF
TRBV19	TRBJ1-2	CASSISGQGNYGYTF
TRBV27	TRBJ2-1	CATHPNAGKYNEQFF
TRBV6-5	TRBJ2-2	CASSPQGANTGELFF
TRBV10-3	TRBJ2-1	CAISAGTNSGNNEQFF
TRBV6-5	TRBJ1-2	CASARQGAAGYTF
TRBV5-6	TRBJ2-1	CASSLPPYNEQFF
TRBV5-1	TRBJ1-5	CASSPAGGMYSNQPQHF
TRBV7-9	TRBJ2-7	CASSPRGTGSYEQYF
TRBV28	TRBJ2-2	CASSLLADTGELFF
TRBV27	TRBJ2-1	CASRRTGGLNEQFF
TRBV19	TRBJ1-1	CASSDRSFTFF
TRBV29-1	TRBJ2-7	CSVFTGGSYEQYF
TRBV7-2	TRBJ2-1	CASSLLDRDNEQFF
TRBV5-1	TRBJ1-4	CASSLGGNSEKLFF
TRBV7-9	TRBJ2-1	CASSPGQAYNEQFF
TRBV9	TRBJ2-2	CASSVVAGAGELFF
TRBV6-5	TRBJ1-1	CASSYGGAGTEAFF
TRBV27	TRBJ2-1	CASSPGQVPSDEQFF
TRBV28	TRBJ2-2	CAIPRGNTGELFF
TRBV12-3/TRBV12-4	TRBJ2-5	CASRDRGQETQYF
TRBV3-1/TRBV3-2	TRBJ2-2	CASSQGGQTNTGELFF
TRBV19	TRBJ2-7	CASSIAGGNSYEQYF
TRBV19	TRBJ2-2	CASSPRTGVTGELFF
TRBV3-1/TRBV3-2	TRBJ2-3	CASSQGTSGRYTQYF
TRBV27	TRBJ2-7	CASTTGTSGTYEQYF
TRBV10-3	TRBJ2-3	CAISAGGSTDTQYF